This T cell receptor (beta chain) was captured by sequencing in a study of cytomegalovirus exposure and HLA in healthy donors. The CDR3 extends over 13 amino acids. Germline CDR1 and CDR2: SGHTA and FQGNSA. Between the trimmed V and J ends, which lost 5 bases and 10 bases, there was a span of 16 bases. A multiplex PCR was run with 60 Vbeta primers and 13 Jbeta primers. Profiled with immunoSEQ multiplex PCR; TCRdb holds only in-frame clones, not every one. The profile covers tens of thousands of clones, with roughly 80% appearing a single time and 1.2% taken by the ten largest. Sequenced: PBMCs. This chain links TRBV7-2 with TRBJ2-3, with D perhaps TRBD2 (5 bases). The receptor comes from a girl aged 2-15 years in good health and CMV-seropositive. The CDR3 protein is CASSVIPSGAQYF. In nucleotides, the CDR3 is TGTGCCAGCAGCGTTATCCCAAGCGGTGCGCAGTATTTT.